A single sample gave rise to the 18 T cell receptor beta chains below, sequenced in a study of T cell changes during pregnancy in multiple sclerosis. The table came from immunoSEQ multiplex PCR; TCRdb's copy has only in-frame clones and leaves some out. The sample shows fewer than 45,000 clones, 90% of them seen only once. Sequencing used CD8+ T cells from peripheral blood mononuclear cells, obtained in the first trimester of pregnancy. These receptors originate from a female donor with multiple sclerosis, enrolled in a pregnancy study.

The V and J genes are TRBV30 and TRBJ1-2, with D possibly being TRBD1 (5 bases). Germline V gene sequence: CDR1 GTSNPN, CDR2 SVGIG (reference sequence). The V and J ends lost 4 bases and 8 bases respectively, with 14 bases between them. This CDR3 is 12 amino acids long. DNA of the CDR3: TGTGCCTGGAATGTGGGGCTTAGGGGCTACACCTTC. This sequence encodes CAWNVGLRGYTF. Full variable domain (remainder filled in from reference TRBV30 and TRBJ1-2): SQTIHQWPATLVQPVGSPLSLECTVEGTSNPNLYWYRQAAGRGLQLLFYSVGIGQISSEVPQNLSASRPQDRQFILSSKKLLLSDSGFYLCAWNVGLRGYTFGSGTRLTVV.

This clone showed up just a few times. CDR3 in amino acids: CASSVGSNQPQHF. CDR3 DNA: TGTGCCAGCTCAGTCGGGAGCAATCAGCCCCAGCATTTT. The chain joins TRBV27 to TRBJ1-5; D is unresolved. The CDR3 loop spans 13 amino acids. V was shortened by 8 bases and J by 1 base, with 9 bases between the two germline ends. Germline CDR1 is MNHEY and CDR2 is SMNVEV (reference sequence).

The chain is built from TRBV6-5 and TRBJ2-7; possible D gene TRBD1, 6 bases. CDR3 length equals 14 residues. V was shortened by 6 bases and J by 0 bases, with 12 bases between the two germline ends. Germline V gene lookup returns CDR1 MNHEY and CDR2 SVGAGI. DNA for the CDR3: TGTGCCAGCAGACCCCTGGACAGCTCCTACGAGCAGTACTTC. It encodes CASRPLDSSYEQYF.

The chain employs TRBV29-1 and TRBJ2-7; 7 bases map to TRBD1. The CDR3 length is 14 residues. J lost 0 bases, V lost 6 bases, and 8 bases had no gene match. Germline assignment: CDR1 SQVTM and CDR2 ANQGSEA. The CDR3 nucleotides are TGCAGCGTCGCACAGGGGCCCAGCTCCTACGAGCAGTACTTC. As protein: CSVAQGPSSYEQYF.

V is TRBV7-6 and J is TRBJ2-1, with 13 bases lining up with TRBD2. Germline V gene lookup returns CDR1 SGHVS and CDR2 FNYEAQ. The CDR3 has 15 residues. V shed 11 bases, J shed 8 bases, and the junction held 12 bases outside the gene matches. This chain's CDR3 is CASSAGTSGNYEQFF. The CDR3 DNA is TGTGCCTCCTCAGCGGGGACTAGCGGGAACTATGAGCAGTTCTTC.

The rearrangement uses TRBV27 and TRBJ1-5; no firm D call. The germline V and J ends were trimmed by 3 bases and 4 bases, with 10 bases remaining between them. This CDR3 comprises 14 residues. CDR1 and CDR2 (germline): MNHEY, SMNVEV (reference sequence). CDR3 region: CASSFAGYNQPQHF. The DNA of the CDR3 is TGTGCCAGCAGTTTTGCGGGGTATAATCAGCCCCAGCATTTT.

This clone was counted a few times. The V and J genes are TRBV19 and TRBJ1-2, with D maybe TRBD1 (6 bases). The V gene's germline CDR1 is LNHDA and CDR2 SQIVND (reference sequence). The CDR3 totals 14 residues. The ends were cut back, 7 bases at V and 4 bases at J, with 16 bases in the middle. CDR3 sequence reads: CASTKNRAGYGYTF. The CDR3 region has the DNA TGTGCCAGTACCAAGAACAGGGCTGGCTATGGCTACACCTTC.

The rearrangement uses TRBV25-1 and TRBJ1-1; D remains ambiguous. The germline gives CDR1 MGHDK, CDR2 SYGVNS. V dropped 1 base and J dropped 1 base, with 7 bases sitting between them. The CDR3 runs to 14 residues. CDR3 sequence reads: CASSEWAGNTEAFF. CDR3 bases: TGTGCCAGCAGTGAATGGGCGGGGAACACTGAAGCTTTCTTT.

The chain carries TRBV27 and TRBJ2-7; 8 bases are shared with TRBD1. Trimming removed 0 bases from V and 4 bases from J; junction bases left unmatched: 5. Germline V CDR1 and CDR2: MNHEY, SMNVEV (reference sequence). The CDR3 length is 15 residues. CDR3 sequence: CASSLSRQGAYEQYF. CDR3 in DNA: TGTGCCAGCAGTTTATCGAGGCAGGGGGCTTACGAGCAGTACTTC.

This sequence joins TRBV4-2 and TRBJ2-2, with D tentatively TRBD2 (5 bases). Germline values: CDR1 LGHNA, CDR2 YNFKEQ. V was trimmed by 5 bases and J by 2 bases, leaving 12 bases between them. The CDR3 runs 15 residues. CDR3 in amino acids: CASSADLANTGELFF. CDR3 DNA sequence: TGTGCCAGCAGCGCGGACTTAGCTAACACCGGGGAGCTGTTTTTT.

This clone was detected a few times. CDR3 DNA sequence: TGCGCCAGCAGCCAAGGTGGGCCGTTTGAGCCCCAGCATTTT. Residues: CASSQGGPFEPQHF. The chain links TRBV4-1 to TRBJ1-5, with D unresolved. Trimming left V 1 base short and J 8 bases short, with 12 bases between. This CDR3 contains 14 residues. The V gene's germline CDR1 is MGHRA and CDR2 YSYEKL.

The chain couples TRBV27 to TRBJ2-1; possibly TRBD2 for D (5 bases). Per the germline V gene, CDR1 is MNHEY and CDR2 is SMNVEV (reference sequence). The CDR3 has 13 amino acids. V was cut by 3 bases and J by 3 bases, with 6 bases left in between. The CDR3 DNA sequence: TGTGCCAGCAGTTTCGGGATCTACAATGAGCAGTTCTTC. This translates into CASSFGIYNEQFF.

The V gene is TRBV6-6, the J gene TRBJ1-1, with 7 bases that match TRBD1. Per the germline V gene, CDR1 is MNHNY and CDR2 is SVGAGI (reference sequence). The length of the CDR3 is 14 residues. The V and J ends lost 5 bases and 4 bases, in that order; junction bases with no gene match: 7. CDR3 in amino acids: CASSITGVGTEAFF. The CDR3 nucleotides read TGTGCCAGCAGTATAACAGGGGTGGGCACTGAAGCTTTCTTT.

The CDR3 nucleotides read TGCGCCAGCAGTGAGCTAGCGGGAGCTGTCGGGGAGCTGTTTTTT. Protein: CASSELAGAVGELFF. The rearrangement joins TRBV10-2 to TRBJ2-2; 10 bases line up with TRBD2. J gave up 7 bases and V 2 bases, and 4 bases lay outside the gene matches. Germline V gene lookup returns CDR1 WSHSY and CDR2 SAAADI. The CDR3 is 15 residues long.

The V and J genes are TRBV25-1 and TRBJ2-3; 8 bases are shared with TRBD2. Germline-derived CDR1 and CDR2 are MGHDK and SYGVNS. V shed 0 bases, J shed 3 bases, and the junction held 5 bases outside the gene matches. CDR3 length: 16 amino acids. The CDR3 region is CASSEYGGAYTDTQYF. CDR3 coding DNA: TGTGCCAGCAGTGAATACGGGGGGGCCTATACAGATACGCAGTATTTT.

Details on this clone: One end of the junction is discordant with germline, which a read error may explain. V and J are TRBV19 and TRBJ2-3; 8 positions agree with TRBD2. From germline, CDR1 is LNHDA and CDR2 SQIVND (reference sequence). This CDR3 comprises 12 residues. CDR3 region: CASRIAGDTQYF. The DNA of the CDR3 is TGTGCCAGTAGAATAGCGGGGGATACGCAGTATTTT.

The chain links TRBV10-1 to TRBJ2-3, with 7 bases matching TRBD2. This CDR3 is 13 amino acids long. With V trimmed by 7 bases and J by 1 base, 2 bases remained unmatched. CDR1 is WNHNN and CDR2 is SYGVQD in the germline V gene (reference sequence). As DNA, the CDR3 is TGCGCCAGCACGGGGGGACGCACAGATACGCAGTATTTT. It encodes CASTGGRTDTQYF.

The chain combines TRBV10-3 with TRBJ2-1, with 11 positions matching TRBD1. Losses at the gene ends were 6 bases for V and 10 bases for J; bases not matched to a gene: 5. Per germline, CDR1 ENHRY and CDR2 SYGVKD. The CDR3 is 13 residues long. The DNA of the CDR3 is TGTGCCATCAGCCGGGACAGGGGGAAAGAGCAGTTCTTC. Its protein product is CAISRDRGKEQFF.